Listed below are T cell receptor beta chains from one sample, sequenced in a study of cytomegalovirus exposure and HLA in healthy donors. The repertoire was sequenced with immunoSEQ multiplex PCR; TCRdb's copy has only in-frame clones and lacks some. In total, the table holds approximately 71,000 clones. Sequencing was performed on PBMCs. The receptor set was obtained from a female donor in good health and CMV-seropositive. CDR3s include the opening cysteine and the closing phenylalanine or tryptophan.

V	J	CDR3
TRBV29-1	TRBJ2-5	CSVADRTYQETQYF
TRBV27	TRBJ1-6	CASRDLGNSPLHF
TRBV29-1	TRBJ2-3	CSVWGTSSDTQYF
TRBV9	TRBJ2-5	CASSRAPQETQYF
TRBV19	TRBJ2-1	CATDDGGHSYNEQFF
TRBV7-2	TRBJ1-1	CASSEQGGLTEAFF
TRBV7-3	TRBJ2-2	CASGQPNTGELFF
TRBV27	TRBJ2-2	CASGQGFGGELFF
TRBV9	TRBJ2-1	CASSVDSAAGSDNEQFF
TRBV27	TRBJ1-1	CASSLSRGHGNTEAFF
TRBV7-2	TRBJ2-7	CASSLPLSEQYF
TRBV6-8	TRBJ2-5	CARAYREQETQYF
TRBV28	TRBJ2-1	CASRAGGPSDNEQFF
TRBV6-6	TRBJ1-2	CASSRSGSHGHYGYTF
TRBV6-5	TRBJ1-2	CASSYVRGVDYGYTF
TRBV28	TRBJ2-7	CASSTWTGSSYEQYF
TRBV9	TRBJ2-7	CASSPRWGRGYEQYF
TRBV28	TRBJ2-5	CASSLLSGVGETQYF
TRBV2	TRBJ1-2	CASSLRQGVRYGYTF
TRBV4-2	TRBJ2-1	CASSSLSGRDDNEQFF
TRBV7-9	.	CASSKTSGGALPEQYF
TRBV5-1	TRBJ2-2	CASTTLGLAGAGELFF
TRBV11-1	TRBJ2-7	CASGEREGRTEQYF
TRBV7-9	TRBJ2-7	CASSLVLGGATYEQYF
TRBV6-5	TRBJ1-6	CASSYRDSSYNSPLHF
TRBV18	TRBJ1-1	CASSPLPNTEAFF
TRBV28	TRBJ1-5	CASIRFGGFSNQPQHF
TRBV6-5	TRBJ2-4	CASSRGLAKNIQYF
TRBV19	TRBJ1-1	CASSMGQERTEDFF
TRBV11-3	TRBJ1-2	CASSLDGAGWDYGYTF
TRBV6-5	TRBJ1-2	CASSYRGQNYGYTF